Sequencing of this TCR beta chain was carried out in a study of identical twins listed by TCRdb under 2016. Looking at the study overall: To test whether fetal clonotypes persist, the study used deep sequencing on TCR alpha and beta repertoires from monozygotic twins, unrelated adults of various ages, and cord blood. Replicate twin experiments were performed at different times using different library preparation protocols to rule out contamination.

Every donor was a healthy Caucasian. Three pairs of female monozygotic twins, all aged about 18 to 29 years, made up the twin cohort. Miltenyi CD45RO+ enrichment and human naive T-cell isolation kits were used to isolate memory (CD45RO+) and naive T cells from PBMC. Library method: 5' RACE. The instrument was an Illumina HiSeq 2000. A universal primer binding site was added through template switching, and the final cDNA carried a unique molecular identifier so that TCR cDNA molecules could be counted accurately. Specific primers in the conserved constant-segment region were used to synthesize first-strand cDNA for TCR alpha and beta chains. To control for contamination, every cDNA library carried two barcodes: a SMART-Mk sample barcode plus Illumina barcodes. TruSeq adapter sequences and Illumina sample barcodes were added in two successive PCR steps. The Illumina HiSeq platform was used with custom primers to sequence TCR alpha and beta cDNA libraries. For the original study's pipeline: Raw reads were processed with MiGEC to extract unique molecular identifiers, and MiXCR was used to determine CDR3 positions. Recombination models were inferred per individual with the repgenHMM and IGoR tools using an EM algorithm. Shared clonotype analysis was performed with the tcR package in R, normalizing sharing by the product of cloneset sizes. Out-of-frame nonproductive sequences were analyzed to study raw recombination free of thymic and clonal selection effects. Using fastp trimming at Q25 and MiXCR clonotype assembly, TCRdb reanalyzed the public sequencing data and kept in-frame beta chains. Every CDR3 protein is listed once, alongside the most common genes and DNA of its rows. It is TCRdb's table, rather than the study itself, that gives the V and J calls and clone size. This sample lists some 200,000 distinct CDR3 sequences; around 8.1% were detected once. The top ten hold less than 2.5% of the sample.

Overall study results and their limits: In monozygotic twins, recombination models systematically underestimated out-of-frame TCR alpha sharing, but the models matched the sharing seen between unrelated individuals. Because the same donors could not be followed over many years, conclusions were based on cross-sectional statistical analysis. Abundant cord blood beta clonotypes had fewer insertions, young adult naive repertoires showed a similar but weaker trend, and memory repertoires showed no such trend. Invariant T cells such as MAIT and iNKT could partly confound zero-insertion analyses, although diverse VJ usage argued against such confounding for most clonotypes. Out-of-frame TCR alpha sequences shared between twins showed an excess of low generation-probability sequences compared with coincidental sharing between unrelated individuals. In beta out-of-frame sequences, excess twin sharing was weaker, because having fewer shared sequences lowered the signal-to-noise ratio.

This clonotype showed up many times. Which antigen it targets is not known. No per-base quality is available; no much larger clone lies one base away. Another study also made use of these data, one on yellow fever vaccine responses in identical twins. As the second publication notes: According to the authors, the vaccine-induced T cell response in identical twins seemed to be partly convergent and partly specific to each individual. The study precisely tracked vaccine-responding T cell clones in identical twins.

Sequencing was done on a sample of memory (CD45RO+) T cells sorted from blood. According to the study, the label for this sample's cell subset or site signals: CD45RO+ enriched T cells. This sequence was found in a woman younger than 30 in good health.

The CDR3 loop reads CASSSMGGGPVETQYF. The DNA sequence is given as TGTGCCAGCAGCTCCATGGGCGGGGGCCCGGTGGAGACCCAGTACTTC. The chain joins TRBV13 to TRBJ2-5; TRBD2 is a possible D gene, resting on 7 matching bases. In the germline V gene (reference sequence), CDR1 corresponds to PRHDT and CDR2 to FYEKMQ. The CDR3, cysteine through phenylalanine, is 16 amino acids long. Only the CDR3 portion is preserved as DNA: 48 bases, with reading frame beginning at the first base. Deletion took 4 bases off V and 5 bases off J, with a span of 20 bases between the germline ends.